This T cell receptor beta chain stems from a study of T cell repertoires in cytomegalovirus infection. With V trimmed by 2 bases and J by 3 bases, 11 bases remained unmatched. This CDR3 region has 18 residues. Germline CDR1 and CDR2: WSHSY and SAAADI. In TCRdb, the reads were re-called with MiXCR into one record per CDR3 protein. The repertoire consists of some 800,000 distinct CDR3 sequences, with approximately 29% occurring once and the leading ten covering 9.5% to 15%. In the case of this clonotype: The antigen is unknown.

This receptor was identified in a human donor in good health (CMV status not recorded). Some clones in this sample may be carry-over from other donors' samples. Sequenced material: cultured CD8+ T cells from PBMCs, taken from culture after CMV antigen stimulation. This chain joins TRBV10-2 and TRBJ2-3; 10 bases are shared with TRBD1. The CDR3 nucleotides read TGCGCCAGCAGTGAGAGACCCATGGGGACAGGGGCAACAGATACGCAGTATTTT. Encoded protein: CASSERPMGTGATDTQYF.